The rows below give T cell receptor beta chains drawn from one sample of a study of blood T cell repertoires in COVID-19. Assay used: immunoSEQ multiplex PCR; TCRdb lists only in-frame clones, some missing. The sample lists roughly 59,000 clones, under 85% seen once, with 3.5% in the top ten. The sample consisted of peripheral blood. These receptors came from an elderly woman with acute or convalescent COVID-19. CDR3s include the opening cysteine and the closing phenylalanine or tryptophan. The order of the fields is V gene, clone size, D gene, J gene, CDR3 protein, CDR3 DNA. D genes are given only for firm matches. Clone size is given for some rows only: seen once, a few or many times, or a class if the clone is expanded.

>TRBV6-2/TRBV6-3|NA|TRBD2|TRBJ2-7
CASSYKGLALYEQYF
TGTGCCAGCAGTTACAAGGGACTAGCCCTCTACGAGCAGTACTTC
>TRBV7-3|NA|TRBD2|TRBJ2-3
CASSSGLAGVTDTQYF
TGTGCCAGCAGCTCAGGACTAGCGGGAGTCACAGATACGCAGTATTTT
>TRBV30|few|NA|TRBJ1-2
CAWRTGGGYTF
TGTGCCTGGAGGACAGGTGGTGGCTACACCTTC
>TRBV3-1/TRBV3-2|NA|TRBD2|TRBJ2-1
CASSQVGGGRNEQFF
TGTGCCAGCAGCCAAGTTGGCGGGGGAAGGAATGAGCAGTTCTTC
>TRBV7-2|NA|NA|TRBJ2-1
CASSPSYNEQFF
TGTGCCAGCAGCCCATCCTACAATGAGCAGTTCTTC
>TRBV4-2|NA|TRBD2|TRBJ2-3
CASSPRLAGEKDTQYF
TGTGCCAGCAGCCCGAGACTAGCGGGAGAAAAAGATACGCAGTATTTT
>TRBV11-2|NA|TRBD2|TRBJ2-5
CASSLDPGRSETQYF
TGTGCCAGCAGCTTAGATCCCGGGAGGTCAGAGACCCAGTACTTC
>TRBV27|NA|TRBD2|TRBJ2-7
CASSFRPPGLAGLGALLPNYEQYF
TGTGCCAGCAGTTTTAGGCCCCCGGGACTAGCGGGGTTAGGTGCGCTTCTACCTAACTACGAGCAGTACTTC
>TRBV5-5|NA|NA|TRBJ1-6
CASSHGTHSSYNSPLHF
TGTGCCAGCAGCCATGGGACACATAGCTCCTATAATTCACCCCTCCACTTT
>TRBV6-5|NA|NA|TRBJ1-2
CASSYTSSNYGYTF
TGTGCCAGCAGTTATACCAGTTCTAACTATGGCTACACCTTC
>TRBV30|NA|TRBD2|TRBJ2-4
CAWSVEWSGMSKNIQYF
TGTGCCTGGAGTGTAGAGTGGAGCGGGATGTCCAAAAACATTCAGTACTTC
>TRBV2|few|NA|TRBJ1-4
CASSEVGGEMQEKLFF
TGTGCCAGCAGTGAAGTCGGGGGGGAAATGCAAGAAAAACTGTTTTTT
>TRBV7-2|NA|TRBD1|TRBJ2-1
CASSSQAGTGVYNEQFF
TGTGCCAGCAGTTCTCAAGCCGGGACAGGGGTATACAATGAGCAGTTCTTC
>TRBV9|NA|NA|TRBJ1-4
CASSGLQGKLFF
TGTGCCAGCAGCGGGTTACAGGGAAAACTGTTTTTT
>TRBV19|NA|TRBD1|TRBJ1-6
CASSLGQTNSPLHF
TGTGCCAGTAGTCTGGGACAGACTAATTCACCCCTCCACTTT
>TRBV28|NA|TRBD1|TRBJ2-5
CASRPTGGGLETQYF
TGTGCCAGCAGGCCGACAGGGGGGGGGTTAGAGACCCAGTACTTC
>TRBV18|NA|TRBD1|TRBJ1-1
CASSIKGASGTEAFF
TGTGCCAGCTCCATAAAGGGGGCGTCGGGAACTGAAGCTTTCTTT
>TRBV11-2|NA|TRBD2|TRBJ2-1
CASSLWGGSYNEQFF
TGTGCCAGCAGCCTGTGGGGGGGCTCCTACAATGAGCAGTTCTTC
>TRBV7-3|NA|TRBD1|TRBJ1-6
CASSSTRQGRDSPLHF
TGTGCCAGCAGCTCGACCCGACAGGGTAGGGATTCACCCCTCCACTTT
>TRBV27|NA|TRBD2|TRBJ2-1
CASSFSGSYNEQFF
TGTGCCAGCAGTTTTAGCGGGAGCTACAATGAGCAGTTCTTC
>TRBV7-2|NA|TRBD2|TRBJ2-7
CASSALRGANYEQYF
TGTGCCAGCAGCGCCTTGCGGGGGGCTAACTACGAGCAGTACTTC
>TRBV2|NA|TRBD1|TRBJ1-3
CASSPLTGIGNTIYF
TGTGCCAGCAGTCCCCTGACAGGGATTGGAAACACCATATATTTT
>TRBV2|few|TRBD1|TRBJ1-2
CASGTDGYTF
TGTGCCAGCGGGACAGATGGCTACACCTTC
>TRBV14|NA|TRBD1|TRBJ2-1
CASSQVRTGYEEQFF
TGTGCCAGCAGCCAAGTTAGGACAGGGTATGAAGAGCAGTTCTTC
>TRBV7-8|NA|NA|TRBJ2-1
CASSLGGTPPNEQFF
TGTGCCAGCAGCTTAGGCGGAACTCCCCCCAATGAGCAGTTCTTC
>TRBV6-5|NA|NA|TRBJ2-3
CASSYFSPGEADTQYF
TGTGCCAGCAGTTACTTTTCTCCGGGGGAGGCAGATACGCAGTATTTT